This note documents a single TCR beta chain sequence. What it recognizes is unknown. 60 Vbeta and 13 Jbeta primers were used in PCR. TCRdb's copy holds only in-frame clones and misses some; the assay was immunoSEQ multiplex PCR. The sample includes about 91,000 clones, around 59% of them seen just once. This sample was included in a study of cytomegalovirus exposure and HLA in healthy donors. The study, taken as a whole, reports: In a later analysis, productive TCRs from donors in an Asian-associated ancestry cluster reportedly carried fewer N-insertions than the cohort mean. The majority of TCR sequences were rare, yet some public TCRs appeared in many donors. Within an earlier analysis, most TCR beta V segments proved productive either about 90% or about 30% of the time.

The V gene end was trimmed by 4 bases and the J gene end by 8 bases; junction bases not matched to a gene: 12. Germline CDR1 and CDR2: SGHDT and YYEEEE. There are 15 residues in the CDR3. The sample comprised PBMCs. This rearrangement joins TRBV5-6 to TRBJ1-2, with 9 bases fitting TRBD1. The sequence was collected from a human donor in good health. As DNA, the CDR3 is TGTGCCAGCAGCCCGACCGGGACAGGGACTCTCGGCTACACCTTC. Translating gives CASSPTGTGTLGYTF.